This TCR beta chain was profiled in a study of T cell repertoires in aging, cancer and after chemotherapy. As for the study in general: The full dataset contained several million TCR reads. Study-level findings and limits: In cancer patients, declining TCR diversity with age involved lost richness and lost evenness.

To note about this clonotype: Its cognate antigen is unknown.

V dropped 6 bases and J dropped 4 bases, with 9 bases sitting between them. The CDR3 has 12 residues. Germline-derived CDR1 and CDR2 are MNHEY and SVGAGI. TRB rearrangements spanning V, D and J were amplified using mixed TRB-A/B primers. TCRdb used MiXCR to reprocess the multiplex PCR reads, holding one entry per CDR3 protein. The data show 9,500 to 15,000 distinct CDR3 sequences, 31% seen once. The template was genomic DNA from peripheral blood, not RNA. The rearrangement joins TRBV6-5 to TRBJ2-5; no clear D gene. The receptor was derived from a human donor in good health. The donor label of this sample is uncertain. Sequencing was performed on blood. The CDR3 loop is CASSTVGETQYF. As DNA, the CDR3 is TGTGCCAGCAGCACCGTAGGAGAGACCCAGTACTTC.